These T cell receptor beta chains were read from a single sample in a study of blood T cell repertoires in COVID-19. The table came from immunoSEQ multiplex PCR; TCRdb's copy has only in-frame clones and leaves some out. The data show under 85,000 clones, with roughly nine tenths seen just once and around 5.1% held by the top ten. The sequencing sample was made of peripheral blood. These receptors were obtained from a woman of 80 years or more with active or convalescent COVID-19. The CDR3 runs from the conserved cysteine through the conserved F or W. The D gene is left open where the match is weak. Clone size, where shown, is once, few, many, or a class for clones that have expanded.

TGTGCCAGCAGCCAGACCTCAGGCACCGGGGAGCTGTTTTTT	CASSQTSGTGELFF	NA	NA	TRBV3-1/TRBV3-2	TRBJ2-2
TGTGCCAGCAGTTACTCAGGGACAGACCAAGAGACCCAGTACTTC	CASSYSGTDQETQYF	TRBD1	NA	TRBV6-5	TRBJ2-5
TGTGCCAGCACCAGGGGGGCTAACTATGGCTACACCTTC	CASTRGANYGYTF	TRBD1	NA	TRBV7-3	TRBJ1-2
TGTGCCAGCAGTTTGGACACCAAGGTTGGAGAAGCTTTCTTT	CASSLDTKVGEAFF	NA	NA	TRBV28	TRBJ1-1
TGTGCCAGTAGAGAACGGGGGGGCACCGGGGAGCTGTTTTTT	CASRERGGTGELFF	TRBD2	NA	TRBV19	TRBJ2-2
TGTGCCAGCAGCTTAGGGTGTCGGGGGGCAGCCTTTTTGGAAGCTTTCTTT	CASSLGCRGAAFLEAFF	NA	NA	TRBV7-3	TRBJ1-1
TGTGCCAGTAGTATTGGGGACAGGGGGGATCAGCCCCAGCATTTT	CASSIGDRGDQPQHF	TRBD1	medium-sized	TRBV19	TRBJ1-5
TGCGCCAGCAGCAGGGACAGGGGGCCCGATGAGCAGTTCTTC	CASSRDRGPDEQFF	TRBD1	NA	TRBV4-1	TRBJ2-1
TGCGCCAGCAGCTTACAGGGACGCACAGATACGCAGTATTTT	CASSLQGRTDTQYF	NA	NA	TRBV5-1	TRBJ2-3
TGCAGCTCCCGGGACAGGGGGAAGGATACGCAGTATTTT	CSSRDRGKDTQYF	TRBD1	once	TRBV29-1	TRBJ2-3
TGTGCCAGCAGTTTTGGCAGCTCCTACGAGCAGTACTTC	CASSFGSSYEQYF	NA	NA	TRBV28	TRBJ2-7
TGCGCCAGCAGCCAAAGATGGCAGGGGGCGTTTGAGGAAAAACTGTTTTTT	CASSQRWQGAFEEKLFF	TRBD1	NA	TRBV4-3	TRBJ1-4
TGTGCCAGCACCTCTGACAGGGGAGTCTCACCCCTCCACTTT	CASTSDRGVSPLHF	TRBD1	NA	TRBV6-5	TRBJ1-6
TGTGCCAGCAGCTTGGTCGGGACTAGCGGGAGGAATGAGCAGTTCTTC	CASSLVGTSGRNEQFF	TRBD2	NA	TRBV5-4	TRBJ2-1
TGTGCCAGCAGTCTACCCCCGGGGTTCTCCTACGAGCAGTACTTC	CASSLPPGFSYEQYF	NA	NA	TRBV28	TRBJ2-7
TGCAGTGCTAGTTCGCCGGGACTCAACTCCTACGAGCAGTACTTC	CSASSPGLNSYEQYF	NA	few	TRBV20-1	TRBJ2-7
TGTGCCAGCAGTTTGTTATATGGCTACACCTTC	CASSLLYGYTF	NA	NA	TRBV28	TRBJ1-2
TGTGCCAGTAGGAGCCGAACAGGGGGCAAGGACACTGAAGCTTTCTTT	CASRSRTGGKDTEAFF	TRBD1	NA	TRBV19	TRBJ1-1
TGTGCCAGCAGTTCTGGGGTAGCGGGAACAGATACGCAGTATTTT	CASSSGVAGTDTQYF	TRBD2	NA	TRBV6-2/TRBV6-3	TRBJ2-3
TGTGCCAGCAGTTACCCTCCGGGACTAGCGGGGGAGCAGTACTTC	CASSYPPGLAGEQYF	TRBD2	NA	TRBV6-6	TRBJ2-7
TGCGCCAGCAGCAAGGGACTAGCGGGAGTCGAAGAGCAGTACTTC	CASSKGLAGVEEQYF	TRBD2	NA	TRBV5-1	TRBJ2-7
TGTGCCAGCAGCTTAAGACTAGCGGGAGCCGGGGAGCTGTTTTTT	CASSLRLAGAGELFF	TRBD2	NA	TRBV7-2	TRBJ2-2
TGCGCCAGCAGCTTGAATTCGGGGGTCGGGGAGACCCAGTACTTC	CASSLNSGVGETQYF	NA	NA	TRBV5-1	TRBJ2-5
TGCGCCAGCAGCCCCTCTTCGAGGGGGGGCAACACTGAAGCTTTCTTT	CASSPSSRGGNTEAFF	NA	NA	TRBV5-1	TRBJ1-1
TGTGCCAGCAGTGAAACTAGCCCACTCCGAAGAGAGACAGATACGCAGTATTTT	CASSETSPLRRETDTQYF	NA	NA	TRBV25-1	TRBJ2-3
TGCGCCAGCAGCCAAGTAGTCTCGGGAGGAAATCAGCCCCAGCATTTT	CASSQVVSGGNQPQHF	NA	NA	TRBV4-3	TRBJ1-5
TGTGCCACCAGCAGATCCTCTCGGGGGGCGGACGGGGAGCTGTTTTTT	CATSRSSRGADGELFF	NA	NA	TRBV15	TRBJ2-2
TGTGCCAGCAGTGCCCCTGTAGCGGGACGCGGGGAGCTGTTTTTT	CASSAPVAGRGELFF	TRBD2	NA	TRBV28	TRBJ2-2
TGTGCCAGCAGCTCAGGGCCGAGAACTGAAGCTTTCTTT	CASSSGPRTEAFF	NA	few	TRBV7-6	TRBJ1-1
TGTGCCACCAGTGATTTCACTAGCGGGGGGGTGGAGACCCAGTACTTC	CATSDFTSGGVETQYF	TRBD2	NA	TRBV24-1	TRBJ2-5
TGTGCCAGTAGTACGCGGACAGGGGCTCCCGCCGAGCAGTACTTC	CASSTRTGAPAEQYF	TRBD1	NA	TRBV19	TRBJ2-7
TGTGCCAGCAGCCCTCTATTTGTGCGGGGGAGCACAGATACGCAGTATTTT	CASSPLFVRGSTDTQYF	TRBD2	once	TRBV4-2	TRBJ2-3
TGTGCCAGCAGCTTAGGACTAGCGGGGACCTCGGAGACCCAGTACTTC	CASSLGLAGTSETQYF	TRBD2	NA	TRBV7-9	TRBJ2-5
TGTGCCAGTAATCGGGGAAGGAACACTGAAGCTTTCTTT	CASNRGRNTEAFF	NA	NA	TRBV13	TRBJ1-1
TGTGCCAGTAGTATGGGACAGGGGGCCTACGAGCAGTACTTC	CASSMGQGAYEQYF	TRBD1	NA	TRBV19	TRBJ2-7
TGTGCCAGCAGTTCAACAGGGGGCTCGGATGGCTACACCTTC	CASSSTGGSDGYTF	TRBD1	NA	TRBV6-1	TRBJ1-2
TGCGCCAGCAGAACAGCCGGGGGGAAGGAGACCCAGTACTTC	CASRTAGGKETQYF	TRBD2	NA	TRBV5-1	TRBJ2-5
TGTGCCAGCAGGGAGGGACAGCATTACAATGAGCAGTTCTTC	CASREGQHYNEQFF	NA	NA	TRBV6-5	TRBJ2-1
TGTGCCACCAGTGATAGAATAGCGGGAATTTACACCGGGGAGCTGTTTTTT	CATSDRIAGIYTGELFF	TRBD2	NA	TRBV24-1	TRBJ2-2
TGTGCCAGCAGGGGACGGGCAGCGGGGGCTTTCTTT	CASRGRAAGAFF	NA	NA	TRBV27	TRBJ1-1
TGCGCCAGCAGCTTGAGAGCGGGAGGGACCAATGAGCAGTTCTTC	CASSLRAGGTNEQFF	TRBD2	NA	TRBV5-1	TRBJ2-1
TGTGCCAGCAGTCGGGAGAACACCGGGGAGCTGTTTTTT	CASSRENTGELFF	NA	NA	TRBV6-4	TRBJ2-2
TGTGCCAGTCGCCTCCAGGGGACGAATGAAAAACTGTTTTTT	CASRLQGTNEKLFF	NA	once	TRBV19	TRBJ1-4
TGTGCCAGCAGCTCGGGAGGACAAGGAAATACGCAGTATTTT	CASSSGGQGNTQYF	TRBD2	NA	TRBV7-8	TRBJ2-3
TGCGCCAGCAGCTCCTCTAGCGGGGGAGGGACCAAAAACATTCAGTACTTC	CASSSSSGGGTKNIQYF	TRBD2	few	TRBV5-1	TRBJ2-4
TGTGCCAGCAGCTTTTATTGCAGGGAACGCAATCAGCCCCAGCATTTT	CASSFYCRERNQPQHF	NA	NA	TRBV7-9	TRBJ1-5
TGTGCCAGCAGCGTAGCTAGCGGGGGCGGCCAAGAGACCCAGTACTTC	CASSVASGGGQETQYF	TRBD2	NA	TRBV9	TRBJ2-5
TGTGCCAGCAGCCGCCGGACTAGCGGGGGCACAGATACGCAGTATTTT	CASSRRTSGGTDTQYF	TRBD2	NA	TRBV3-1/TRBV3-2	TRBJ2-3
TGTGCCAGCAGCCTCGACACATCAGGAAACACCATATATTTT	CASSLDTSGNTIYF	NA	NA	TRBV4-2	TRBJ1-3
TGTGCCAGCAGCCCCCGCACAGACTATAATTCACCCCTCCACTTT	CASSPRTDYNSPLHF	NA	once	TRBV27	TRBJ1-6
TGTGCCAGCAGGGGGACAGGAAACAATCAGCCCCAGCATTTT	CASRGTGNNQPQHF	TRBD1	few	TRBV2	TRBJ1-5
TGTGCCAGCAGCCCGAGGGCCAGCTCCTACAATGAGCAGTTCTTC	CASSPRASSYNEQFF	NA	NA	TRBV7-9	TRBJ2-1
TGCGCCAGCAGCGTACCGGGTTTATCTAGCACAGATACGCAGTATTTT	CASSVPGLSSTDTQYF	NA	NA	TRBV5-1	TRBJ2-3
TGTGCCACCAGCAAGACAGGGTTGGATCAGTTCTTC	CATSKTGLDQFF	TRBD1	NA	TRBV15	TRBJ2-1
TGTGCCAGCAGTTTAGAGGGGGCGCGCGGCTACACCTTC	CASSLEGARGYTF	TRBD1	NA	TRBV28	TRBJ1-2
TGTGCCAGCAGTGAACTGACCCTACAGGAAGCTTTCTTT	CASSELTLQEAFF	NA	NA	TRBV6-1	TRBJ1-1
TGTGCCAGCAGTTACGGTGGGGCCCAAGAGACCCAGTACTTC	CASSYGGAQETQYF	NA	NA	TRBV6-2/TRBV6-3	TRBJ2-5
TGTGCCAGCAGTTGGGCTAGCGGGAGGTCCCAGTACTTC	CASSWASGRSQYF	TRBD2	NA	TRBV27	TRBJ2-5
TGTGCCAGCTCACCCCAGACAGGGAACAATTCACCCCTCCACTTT	CASSPQTGNNSPLHF	TRBD1	once	TRBV18	TRBJ1-6
TGTGCCAGCTCACCGGGGGCGGGCAACGTCCTGACTTTC	CASSPGAGNVLTF	NA	NA	TRBV18	TRBJ2-6